Listed below are T cell receptor beta chains from one sample, sequenced in a study of CD8 T cells in ankylosing spondylitis. Via MiXCR, TCRdb re-called the 5' RACE reads, giving one row per CDR3 protein. Counted here are around 210,000 distinct CDR3 sequences, roughly 8% occurring once; the ten biggest clones make up 4.8%. The sample was blood, either unsorted or a sorted T cell fraction (not recorded which). The receptors were sampled from a female donor with ankylosing spondylitis or in good health (not recorded which). Both conserved end residues are part of each CDR3. D genes are given only for firm matches. Size is stated for part of the rows, as once, few or many counts, or as a class when the clone is expanded.

J gene,clone size,D gene,V gene,CDR3 protein,CDR3 DNA
TRBJ1-1,many,NA,TRBV29-1,CSVGGVFEAFF,TGCAGCGTTGGGGGGGTGTTTGAAGCTTTCTTT
TRBJ2-7,many,NA,TRBV4-3,CASSQDREYEQYF,TGCGCCAGCAGCCAAGACAGGGAATACGAGCAGTACTTC
TRBJ2-5,few,TRBD2,TRBV20-1,CCAWTSGRAYIQETQYF,TGCTGTGCTTGGACTAGCGGGAGGGCCTACATCCAAGAGACCCAGTACTTC
TRBJ2-4,few,NA,TRBV5-3,CARSLAGGEAKNIQYF,TGTGCCAGAAGCTTGGCCGGCGGAGAAGCCAAAAACATTCAGTACTTC
TRBJ1-6,many,NA,TRBV12-3/TRBV12-4,CASSFEGNSPLHF,TGTGCCAGCAGTTTCGAAGGCAATTCACCCCTCCACTTT
TRBJ2-1,many,TRBD2,TRBV7-9,CASSNSGRSYNEQFF,TGTGCCAGCAGCAATAGCGGGAGATCCTACAATGAGCAGTTCTTC
TRBJ2-5,NA,TRBD2,TRBV7-2,CASSPRLAGRYQETQYF,TGTGCCAGCAGCCCTCGGCTAGCGGGAAGGTACCAAGAGACCCAGTACTTC
TRBJ2-5,many,NA,TRBV29-1,CSVAPPAETQYF,TGCAGCGTTGCCCCGCCGGCAGAGACCCAGTACTTC
TRBJ2-5,many,NA,TRBV27,CASSRTVQETQYF,TGTGCCAGCTCGCGAACAGTCCAAGAGACCCAGTACTTC
TRBJ2-2,many,TRBD2,TRBV7-6,CASSLTSGNAGELFF,TGTGCCAGCAGCTTGACTAGCGGGAACGCCGGGGAGCTGTTTTTT
TRBJ1-1,NA,NA,TRBV11-2,CASSLGFSNTEAFF,TGTGCCAGCAGCTTAGGCTTTTCGAACACTGAAGCTTTCTTT
TRBJ2-4,NA,NA,TRBV30,CAWGPDVRPKNIQYF,TGTGCCTGGGGTCCGGACGTCCGGCCCAAAAACATTCAGTACTTC
TRBJ2-1,NA,NA,TRBV7-6,CASSLETLYRNEQFF,TGTGCCAGCAGCTTGGAGACTCTCTACCGGAATGAGCAGTTCTTC
TRBJ1-5,many,NA,TRBV7-8,CASSLRFEPQHF,TGTGCCAGCAGCTTAAGGTTCGAGCCCCAGCATTTT